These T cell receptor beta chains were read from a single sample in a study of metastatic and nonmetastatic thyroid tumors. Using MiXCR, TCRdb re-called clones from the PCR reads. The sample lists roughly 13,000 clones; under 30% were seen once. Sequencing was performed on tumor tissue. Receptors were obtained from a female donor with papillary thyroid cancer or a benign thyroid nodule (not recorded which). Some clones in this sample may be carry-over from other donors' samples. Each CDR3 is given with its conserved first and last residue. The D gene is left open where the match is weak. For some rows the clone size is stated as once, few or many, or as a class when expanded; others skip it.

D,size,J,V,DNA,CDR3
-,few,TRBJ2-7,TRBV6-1,TGTGCCAGCAGCAACGGACTAGGGGGAGCCTACGAGCAGTACTTC,CASSNGLGGAYEQYF
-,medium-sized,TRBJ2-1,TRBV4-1,TGCGCCAGCAGCCAAGAATATAGGGCAAGAGAGCAGTTCTTC,CASSQEYRAREQFF
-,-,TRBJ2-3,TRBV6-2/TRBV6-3,TGTGCCAGCACTACCGGAGAAGATACGCAGTGTTTT,CASTTGEDTQCF
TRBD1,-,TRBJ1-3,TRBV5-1,TGCGCCAGCAGCGCCCTTAGGACAGGGTTAGCTGGAAACACCATATATTTT,CASSALRTGLAGNTIYF
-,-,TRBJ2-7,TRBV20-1,TGCAGTGCTAGAGTGGAGAACTACGAGCAGTACTTC,CSARVENYEQYF
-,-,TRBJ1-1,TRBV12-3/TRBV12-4,TGTGCCAGCAGTTTAGAGGGTTTCACTGAAGCTTTCTTT,CASSLEGFTEAFF
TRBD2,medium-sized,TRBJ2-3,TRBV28,TGTGCCAGCAGTAGCGGACTAGTCCCAGATACGCAGTATTTT,CASSSGLVPDTQYF
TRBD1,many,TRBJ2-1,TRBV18,TGTGCCAGCTCACCGGGACAGGGGTACAATGAGCAGTTCTTC,CASSPGQGYNEQFF
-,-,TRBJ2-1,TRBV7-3,TGTGCCAGCAGCCTCGGGGGCCCCCTTGAGCAGTTCTTC,CASSLGGPLEQFF
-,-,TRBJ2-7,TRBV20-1,TGCAGTGCTAGAGATTTAGGAGGGCCTTTCCCCTACGAGCAGTACTTC,CSARDLGGPFPYEQYF
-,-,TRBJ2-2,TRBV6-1,TGTGCCAGCAGCAGTTACACCGGGGAGCTTTTTTTT,CASSSYTGELFF
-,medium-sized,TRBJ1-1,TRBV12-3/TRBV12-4,TGTGCCAGCAGTTTAACGAAAAGGGAAGCTTTCTTT,CASSLTKREAFF
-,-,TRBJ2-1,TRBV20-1,TGCAGTGCTTGGGACTCTCTCTACAATGATCAGTTCTTC,CSAWDSLYNDQFF
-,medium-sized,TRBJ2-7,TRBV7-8,TGTGCCAGCAGCGTTGGAGGGTACGAGCAGTACTTC,CASSVGGYEQYF
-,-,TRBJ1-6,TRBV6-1,TGTGCCAGTAATACGCGGAATTCACCCCTCCACTTT,CASNTRNSPLHF
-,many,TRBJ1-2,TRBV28,TGTGCCAGCAGTTTGAGGGCAAAGAACTATGGCTACACCTTC,CASSLRAKNYGYTF
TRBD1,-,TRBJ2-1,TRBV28,TGTGCCAGCAGTCGGCGTCCTGGGACAGCCTCCTACAATGAGGAGTTCTTC,CASSRRPGTASYNEEFF
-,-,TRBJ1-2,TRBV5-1,TGCGCCAGCAGCTTGATCTATGACTTCTATGGCTACACCTTC,CASSLIYDFYGYTF
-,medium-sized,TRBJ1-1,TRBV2,TGTGCCAGCAGTGGGACATTTGGCACTGAAGCTTTCTTT,CASSGTFGTEAFF
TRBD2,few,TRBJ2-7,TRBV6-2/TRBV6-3,TGTGCCAGCAGTTACGTATCGGGAGGGAAAAACGAGCAGTACTTC,CASSYVSGGKNEQYF
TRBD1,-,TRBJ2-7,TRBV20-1,TGCAGTGCTAGAGCTGGGCAGGGGGCGGTCGAGCAGTACTTC,CSARAGQGAVEQYF
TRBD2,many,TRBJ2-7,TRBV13,TGTGCCAGCAGCTTTCGGCTAGCGGGAGAATACGAGCAGTACTTC,CASSFRLAGEYEQYF
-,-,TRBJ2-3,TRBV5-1,TGCGCCAGCAGAACTACTGGTTCATCAGATACGCAGTATTTT,CASRTTGSSDTQYF
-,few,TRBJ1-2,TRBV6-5,TGTGCCAGCAGTTACTTTCAGGCCCCAAGAACTAACTATGGCTACACCTTC,CASSYFQAPRTNYGYTF
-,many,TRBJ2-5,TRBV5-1,TGCGCCAGCCGGAGCGGGCTCCAAGAGACCCAGTACTTC,CASRSGLQETQYF
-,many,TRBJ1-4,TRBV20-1,TGCAGTGCTAGGACCGTAATTAATGAAAAACTGTTTTTT,CSARTVINEKLFF
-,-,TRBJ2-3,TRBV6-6,TGTGCCAGCAGTTACCATAAGACGGAGACGCAGTATTTT,CASSYHKTETQYF
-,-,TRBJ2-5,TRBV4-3,TGCGCCAGCAGCCAAGAGTTAGGGGAGACCCAGTACTTC,CASSQELGETQYF
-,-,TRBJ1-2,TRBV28,TGTGCCAGCAGGACCCCGGGTCTCGCCTATGGCTACACCTTC,CASRTPGLAYGYTF
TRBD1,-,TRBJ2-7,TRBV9,TGTGCCAGCAGCGGAAACACAGGGGGCTCCTACGAGCAGTACTTC,CASSGNTGGSYEQYF
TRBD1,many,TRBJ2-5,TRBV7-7,TGTGCTAGCAGCCCGGGGGACAGGGGGATTAAGACCCAGTACTTC,CASSPGDRGIKTQYF
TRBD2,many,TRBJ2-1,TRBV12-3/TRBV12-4,TGTGCCAGCACCTATAGCGGGGTCAATGAGCAGTTCTTC,CASTYSGVNEQFF
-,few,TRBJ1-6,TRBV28,TGTGCCAGCACCAACGGCGGGGGGAATTCACCCCTCCACTTT,CASTNGGGNSPLHF
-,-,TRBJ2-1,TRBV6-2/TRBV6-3,TGTGCCAGCAGTTACTCTTATAATAGAGGGGGATACAATGAGCAGTTCTTC,CASSYSYNRGGYNEQFF
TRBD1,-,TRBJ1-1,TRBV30,TGTGCCTGGGGGGACAGCTTCAACACTGAAGCTTTCTTT,CAWGDSFNTEAFF
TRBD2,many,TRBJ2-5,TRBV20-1,TGCAGTGCTACTGGGGGGGCTAGCGGGATGAGTAACCAAGAGACCCAGTACTTC,CSATGGASGMSNQETQYF
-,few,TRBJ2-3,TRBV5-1,TGCGCCAGCAGCGAACGAGTGGGGGCATTGGTGGATACGCAGTATTTT,CASSERVGALVDTQYF
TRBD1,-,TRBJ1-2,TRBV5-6,TGTGCCAGCAGTCACGGGACAGGGGGATCGGTATATGGCTACACATTC,CASSHGTGGSVYGYTF
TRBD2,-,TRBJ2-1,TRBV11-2,TGTGCCAGCAGCTCAATCAGGGGACTAGCGGGAGGCAATGAGAAGCTCTTC,CASSSIRGLAGGNEKLF
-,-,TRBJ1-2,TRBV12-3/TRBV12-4,TGTGCCAGCAGTTTAGCAGGGTTTAACTATGGATACATCTTC,CASSLAGFNYGYIF
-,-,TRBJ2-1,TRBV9,TGTGCCAGCAGCGCAGAGGTCAGACAGGATTACTACAATGAGCAGTTCTTC,CASSAEVRQDYYNEQFF
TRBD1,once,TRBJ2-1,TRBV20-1,TGCAGTGTGACAGGGGGCGGCAATGAGCAGTTCTTC,CSVTGGGNEQFF
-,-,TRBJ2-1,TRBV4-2,TGTGCCAGCAGCCAAGTTGGAGGGGGCCACTACAATGAGCAGTTCTTC,CASSQVGGGHYNEQFF
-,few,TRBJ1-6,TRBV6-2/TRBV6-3,TGTGCCAGCAGTTACGGGGACACAAGTTCACCCCTCCACTTT,CASSYGDTSSPLHF
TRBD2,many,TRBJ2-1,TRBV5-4,TGTGCCAGCAGCTCGAGCGGGAGGGCCAGTTTAGGTGAGCAGTTCTTC,CASSSSGRASLGEQFF
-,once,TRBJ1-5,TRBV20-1,TGCAGTGCTAGAGATGTGGGAGGCGATCATCCCCAGCATTTT,CSARDVGGDHPQHF
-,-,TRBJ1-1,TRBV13,TGTGCCAGCAGCGGAGGTGACAAGGCTTTCTTT,CASSGGDKAFF
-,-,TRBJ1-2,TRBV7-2,TGTGCCAGCAGCTTAGATCCCCATGTTTCTGGCTACACCTTC,CASSLDPHVSGYTF
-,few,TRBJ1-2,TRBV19,TGTGCCAGTGATGCGACATGGTGTGGCTATGGCTACACCTTC,CASDATWCGYGYTF
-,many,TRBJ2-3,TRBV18,TGTGCCAGCTCACCACAGAACACAGATACGCAGTATTTT,CASSPQNTDTQYF
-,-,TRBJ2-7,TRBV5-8,TGTGTCAGCAGCTTAGCAGCCTCCTACGAGCAGTACTTC,CVSSLAASYEQYF
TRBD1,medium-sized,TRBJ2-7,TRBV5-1,TGCGCCAGCAGCTTGGGCGGGACAGGGGATTACGAGCAGTACTTC,CASSLGGTGDYEQYF
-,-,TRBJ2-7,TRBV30,TGTGCCTGGAGTGTAGGTGGGGACGAGCAGTACTTC,CAWSVGGDEQYF
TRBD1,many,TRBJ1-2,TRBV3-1,TGTGCCAGCAGCCAAGGACAGGGGGCCTTTAGAGGCTACACCTTC,CASSQGQGAFRGYTF
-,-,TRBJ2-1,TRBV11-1,TGTGCCAGCAGCCCCCGACTAGAGGTTAGCAATGATCAGTTCTTC,CASSPRLEVSNDQFF
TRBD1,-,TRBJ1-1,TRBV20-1,TGCAGTGCTGCCGACAGGGTTAACACTGAAGCTTTCTTT,CSAADRVNTEAFF
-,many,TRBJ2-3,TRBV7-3,TGTGCCAGCAGCCGCGAACCGAGTGCGGCTACGCAGTATTTT,CASSREPSAATQYF
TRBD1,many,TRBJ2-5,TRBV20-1,TGCAGTGCCCTTGCGGGGACAGGGGGCCTGGAGACCCAGTACTTC,CSALAGTGGLETQYF
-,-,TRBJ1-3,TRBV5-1,TGCGCCAGCAGCTTGGATGCCCCCGGAAACACCATATATTTT,CASSLDAPGNTIYF